This T cell receptor (beta chain) was retrieved from a study of blood T cell repertoires in COVID-19. In the study overall: Samples of COVID-19 (acute and convalescent) were obtained from the United States, Italy and Spain. The cDNA or gDNA used as material had been derived from T cells, B-cell-depleted T cells, or PBMCs.

The authors' processing: Scientists estimated how many nucleated cells there were by amplifying reference gene primers. Profiled with immunoSEQ multiplex PCR; TCRdb holds only in-frame clones, not every one. V, J and clone size are taken as reported in that table, and D and trimming were inferred from the DNA itself. The sample contains some 220,000 clones, around three quarters of which appear only once. V shed 7 bases and J shed 3 bases, with 16 bases lying between them. CDR3 length equals 14 residues. Germline values: CDR1 SGHTA, CDR2 FQGNSA. The rearrangement uses TRBV7-2 and TRBJ2-7; maybe TRBD1 (6 bases). The sequence derives from a woman in her 70s with acute or convalescent COVID-19. The sequenced material came from peripheral blood. As DNA, the CDR3 is TGTGCCAGCACTCAACAGGGTGGCGGCTACGAGCAGTACTTC. Its translation: CASTQQGGGYEQYF.